This T cell receptor beta chain was documented in a study of Ad26.COV2.S vaccination and SARS-CoV-2 variants. On the study more broadly: Ad26.COV2.S was injected intramuscularly once or twice, 56 days apart.

For this clone: The antigen remains undetermined.

Documented treatment: around 19 received Ad26.COV2.S at low or high dose, single or two shots; five or six received placebo; per-sample allocation not given. Specimen acquisition occurred on day 63 following the initial vaccine or placebo injection. The CDR3 contains 13 residues. The ends were cut back, 7 bases at V and 6 bases at J, with 13 bases in the middle. Germline V CDR1 and CDR2: MNHEY, SVGAGI. General study findings and limits: The study found similar non-spike TCR breadth in vaccine and placebo recipients. Higher spike-specific TCR breadth was found in vaccine recipients than in placebo recipients. Reportedly, spike-specific CD8+ and CD4+ T cell responses achieved substantial breadth once vaccination had taken place.

Sequenced by immunoSEQ multiplex PCR; TCRdb stores in-frame clones only, minus some. The profile covers 300,000 to 350,000 clones, with roughly 90% appearing a single time and around 5.5% taken by the ten largest. The clonotype comes from a person aged 18-65 years who received the Ad26.COV2.S COVID-19 vaccine or a placebo. J is TRBJ1-3 and V is TRBV6-5; no clear D. The input for sequencing was peripheral blood, taken in a trial of Ad26.COV2.S vaccine versus placebo. CDR3: CASMSGPLNTIYF. The DNA for the CDR3 is TGTGCCAGCATGAGTGGGCCCCTAAACACCATATATTTT.